The 5 T cell receptor beta chains in this list originate from one sample, sequenced in a study of blood T cell repertoires in COVID-19. Clones were read by immunoSEQ multiplex PCR, and TCRdb kept only the in-frame ones, dropping some. The profile covers around 270,000 clones, with roughly 84% appearing a single time and approximately 1.4% taken by the ten largest. What was sequenced was peripheral blood. These receptors were collected from a woman in her forties who had recovered from COVID-19.

CDR3 bases: TGTGCCACCAGCAGAATGCAGGCCCTGGAAGCTTTCTTT. Translating gives CATSRMQALEAFF. The chain employs TRBV15 and TRBJ1-1, with D hard to call. The CDR3 has 13 amino acids. Germline lookup yields CDR1 LNHNV and CDR2 YYDKDF (reference sequence). V dropped 2 bases and J dropped 8 bases, with 12 bases sitting between them.

V usage is TRBV29-1 and J usage is TRBJ2-2; 8 nucleotides line up with TRBD2. Germline CDR1 reads SQVTM; CDR2 reads ANQGSEA. This CDR3 comprises 14 residues. The V gene end was trimmed by 6 bases and the J gene end by 0 bases; junction bases not matched to a gene: 3. The CDR3 protein is CSVRLAPNTGELFF. The CDR3 coding sequence is TGCAGCGTAAGACTAGCGCCGAACACCGGGGAGCTGTTTTTT.

This chain uses TRBV19 with TRBJ2-5; the D gene is possibly TRBD2 (5 bases). The length of the CDR3 is 13 residues. The V end was cut by 5 bases, the J end by 5 bases, with 12 bases between. The germline CDR1 and CDR2 sequences are LNHDA and SQIVND (reference sequence). CDR3: CASSFAERETQYF. In DNA form, the CDR3 reads TGTGCCAGTAGTTTCGCGGAGCGGGAGACCCAGTACTTC.

This chain joins TRBV25-1 and TRBJ2-7, with a weak D call TRBD1 (6 bases). Between the trimmed V and J ends, which lost 3 bases and 7 bases, there was a span of 22 bases. The CDR3 is made up of 16 amino acids. Looked up from germline, CDR1 is MGHDK and CDR2 is SYGVNS. CDR3 residues: CASSDRQATLTGEQYF. The CDR3 DNA is TGTGCCAGCAGTGATAGACAGGCCACCCTCACGGGGGAGCAGTACTTC.

The chain couples TRBV19 to TRBJ2-7; TRBD1 is a possible D gene (5 bases). This CDR3 comprises 14 residues. Germline V CDR1 and CDR2: LNHDA, SQIVND (reference sequence). V lost 2 bases to trimming and J lost 1 base, with 9 bases between them. This chain's CDR3 is CASSIQGRSYEQYF. Here the CDR3 DNA reads TGTGCCAGTAGTATACAGGGAAGGTCCTACGAGCAGTACTTC.